The 31 T cell receptor beta chains below all came from one sample that was sequenced in a study of shared clonotypes between healthy human individuals. The protocol was immunoSEQ multiplex PCR, while the TCRdb copy is restricted to in-frame clones and leaves out a portion. The table records about 1.1 million clones, about 80% of them present only once. Sequencing input: memory CD4+ T cells from PBMCs. Subset indicated: CD45RA-negative fraction. Receptors were obtained from a man younger than 35 in good health. Some clones in this sample may be carry-over from other donors' samples.

The gene calls are TRBV7-9 and TRBJ1-1; D is unclear. The V and J ends lost 4 bases and 4 bases respectively, with 4 bases between them. Germline values: CDR1 SEHNR, CDR2 FQNEAQ (reference sequence). The CDR3 contains 11 residues. Here the CDR3 reads CASSSFTEAFF. The CDR3 coding sequence is TGTGCCAGCAGCTCATTCACTGAAGCTTTCTTT.

The genes are TRBV4-2 and TRBJ2-2; 8 nucleotides line up with TRBD2. Germline assignment: CDR1 LGHNA and CDR2 YNFKEQ. This CDR3 region has 15 residues. Trimming removed 3 bases from V and 5 bases from J; junction bases left unmatched: 5. CDR3 coding DNA: TGTGCCAGCAGCCAGGGACTAGTTGATACCGGGGAGCTGTTTTTT. As protein: CASSQGLVDTGELFF.

The V and J genes are TRBV7-2 and TRBJ1-2, with D maybe TRBD1 (6 bases). The CDR3 covers 16 residues. CDR1 is SGHTA and CDR2 is FQGNSA in the germline V gene. The V end was cut by 0 bases, the J end by 8 bases, with 19 bases between. The CDR3: CASSLASWDTLGGYTF. CDR3 DNA sequence: TGTGCCAGCAGCTTAGCGAGTTGGGACACATTGGGCGGCTACACCTTC.

The chain combines TRBV5-1 with TRBJ2-1; maybe TRBD2 (5 bases). Germline-derived CDR1 and CDR2 are SGHRS and YFSETQ. This CDR3 spans 13 amino acids. The V end lost 0 bases, the J end lost 8 bases, and 9 bases lay between the germline ends. DNA of the CDR3: TGCGCCAGCAGCTTGGATCTCGGGGATGAGCAGTTCTTC. Its translation is CASSLDLGDEQFF.

V and J are TRBV11-2 and TRBJ1-1; D not certain. The V end was cut by 1 base, the J end by 7 bases, with 10 bases between. Germline V gene sequence: CDR1 SGHAT, CDR2 FQNNGV. CDR3 size: 13 residues. For the CDR3, the DNA is TGTGCCAGCAGCTTAGGACCGCTCGTTGAAGCTTTCTTT. Its protein product is CASSLGPLVEAFF.

V and J are TRBV6-6 and TRBJ2-1; D is ambiguous. V shed 6 bases and J shed 3 bases, with 9 bases lying between them. The CDR3 covers 13 residues. In germline, CDR1 is MNHNY, CDR2 SVGAGI (reference sequence). The CDR3: CASSGGNYNEQFF. The CDR3 nucleotides read TGTGCCAGCAGCGGTGGGAACTACAATGAGCAGTTCTTC.

The rearrangement uses TRBV27 and TRBJ1-4; D is unclear. The CDR3 is 14 residues long. Germline loops: CDR1 MNHEY, CDR2 SMNVEV (reference sequence). The V gene lost 4 bases and the J gene lost 0 bases, with 6 bases spanning the gap. The CDR3 loop is CASSSYATNEKLFF. Here the CDR3 DNA reads TGTGCCAGCAGTTCTTACGCAACTAATGAAAAACTGTTTTTT.

The genes are TRBV9 and TRBJ2-3; D possibly matches TRBD1 or TRBD2 (6 bases each). This CDR3 has 15 amino acids. CDR1 SGDLS and CDR2 YYNGEE come from the germline V gene. The germline V and J ends were trimmed by 3 bases and 3 bases, with 14 bases remaining between them. CDR3 sequence: CASSAPRGPTDTQYF. CDR3 nucleotides: TGTGCCAGCAGCGCCCCCCGGGGGCCAACAGATACGCAGTATTTT.

In regard to this clone: At the DNA level, this CDR3 is encoded by other sequences in the same sample as well. V gene TRBV7-9 combines with J gene TRBJ1-2, with 7 bases that match TRBD1. The CDR3 length is 13 residues. Germline CDR1 and CDR2: SEHNR and FQNEAQ (reference sequence). J lost 1 base, V lost 6 bases, and 2 bases had no gene match. The CDR3 reads CASSRDSNYGYTF. DNA of the CDR3: TGTGCCAGCAGTCGGGACAGTAACTATGGCTACACCTTC. Complete variable domain (other parts from reference TRBV7-9 and TRBJ1-2): DTGVSQNPRHKITKRGQNVTFRCDPISEHNRLYWYRQTLGQGPEFLTYFQNEAQLEKSRLLSDRFSAERPKGSFSTLEIQRTEQGDSAMYLCASSRDSNYGYTFGSGTRLTVV.

The V gene is TRBV10-3, the J gene TRBJ2-3; either TRBD1 or TRBD2 may supply D (5 bases each). The CDR3 is 13 amino acids. Germline loops: CDR1 ENHRY, CDR2 SYGVKD. V lost 7 bases and J lost 2, with 10 bases in between. As DNA, the CDR3 is TGTGCCATCATGAGAGGGACCACAGATACGCAGTATTTT. Encoded protein: CAIMRGTTDTQYF.

The rearrangement links TRBV9 to TRBJ1-2; no reliable D call. This CDR3 has 14 amino acids. V lost 3 bases and J 2 bases, leaving 11 bases between the germline ends. Germline V gene sequence: CDR1 SGDLS, CDR2 YYNGEE. The DNA of the CDR3 is TGTGCCAGCAGCGCCCGGACCTCCAACTATGGCTACACCTTC. Residues: CASSARTSNYGYTF.

There are a few counts of this clone. J is TRBJ2-3 and V is TRBV9; possible D gene TRBD2, 5 bases. This CDR3 has 13 residues. V was pared by 6 bases and J by 0 bases, with 8 bases between. Per germline, CDR1 SGDLS and CDR2 YYNGEE. CDR3: CASTRGSTDTQYF. The CDR3 DNA reads TGTGCCAGCACGCGAGGGAGCACAGATACGCAGTATTTT.

V is TRBV15 and J is TRBJ2-1; 8 bases map to TRBD2. V was clipped by 2 bases and J by 3 bases; unmatched bases: 3. This CDR3 is 15 amino acids long. The germline gives CDR1 LNHNV, CDR2 YYDKDF (reference sequence). The CDR3 DNA is TGTGCCACCAGCAGACCAGCGGGGGACTACAATGAGCAGTTCTTC. This sequence encodes CATSRPAGDYNEQFF.

This chain joins TRBV19 and TRBJ1-4; D unclear. The CDR3 sequence is 14 residues long. The germline gives CDR1 LNHDA, CDR2 SQIVND (reference sequence). Trimming stripped 5 bases from V and 10 bases from J, with 17 bases between. DNA of the CDR3: TGTGCCAGTAGTTCCGGGTCCCCGGTGGGAAAACTGTTTTTT. Protein product: CASSSGSPVGKLFF. The whole variable domain, filled in from reference TRBV19 and TRBJ1-4, reads DGGITQSPKYLFRKEGQNVTLSCEQNLNHDAMYWYRQDPGQGLRLIYYSQIVNDFQKGDIAEGYSVSREKKESFPLTVTSAQKNPTAFYLCASSSGSPVGKLFFGSGTQLSVL.

On this clone: In the same sample, other DNA sequences code for this CDR3. The chain couples TRBV28 to TRBJ2-7; D is ambiguous. In germline, CDR1 is MDHEN, CDR2 SYDVKM. CDR3 length: 11 residues. V was trimmed by 5 bases and J by 7 bases, leaving 9 bases between them. DNA of the CDR3: TGTGCCAGCAGTACTCGTGGGGAGCAGTACTTC. This translates into CASSTRGEQYF.

This chain joins TRBV27 and TRBJ2-2; D gene ambiguous. From germline, CDR1 is MNHEY and CDR2 SMNVEV (reference sequence). The CDR3 consists of 16 residues. The germline V and J ends were trimmed by 0 bases and 4 bases, with 12 bases remaining between them. The CDR3 DNA sequence: TGTGCCAGCAGTTTATCTACCCTAGTCGGCACCGGGGAGCTGTTTTTT. Its protein is CASSLSTLVGTGELFF.

This sequence joins TRBV28 and TRBJ2-7, with 7 bases identical to TRBD1. This CDR3 comprises 13 residues. The germline CDR1 and CDR2 sequences are MDHEN and SYDVKM. V trimming: 9 bases; J trimming: 5 bases; junction bases outside the gene matches: 10. CDR3 amino acids: CASSTTGTHEQYF. In DNA form, the CDR3 reads TGTGCCAGTTCGACGACAGGGACCCACGAGCAGTACTTC.

The chain joins TRBV18 to TRBJ1-1; D unresolved. The germline gives CDR1 KGHSH, CDR2 LQKENI. The CDR3 sequence is 14 residues long. Trimming left V 1 base short and J 5 bases short, with 11 bases between. CDR3 residues: CASSPREDGTEAFF. CDR3 DNA sequence: TGTGCCAGCTCACCACGGGAGGATGGAACTGAAGCTTTCTTT. The complete variable domain, with remaining parts taken from reference TRBV18 and TRBJ1-1, reads NAGVMQNPRHLVRRRGQEARLRCSPMKGHSHVYWYRQLPEEGLKFMVYLQKENIIDESGMPKERFSAEFPKEGPSILRIQQVVRGDSAAYFCASSPREDGTEAFFGQGTRLTVV.

The CDR3 DNA sequence: TGTGCCACCATCCAGCCCACCGGGGAGCTGTTTTTT. It encodes CATIQPTGELFF. The chain carries TRBV7-7 and TRBJ2-2; D is ambiguous. Germline assignment: CDR1 SSHAT and CDR2 FNYEAQ (reference sequence). Deletions cut 10 bases from V and 4 bases from J, with 10 bases between. The CDR3 loop spans 12 amino acids.

This clone was recorded a few times. The chain couples TRBV4-3 to TRBJ2-1; D unresolved. Trimming left V 0 bases short and J 1 base short, with 13 bases between. The CDR3 extends over 17 amino acids. Germline loops: CDR1 LGHNA, CDR2 YSLEER. The CDR3, as DNA: TGCGCCAGCAGCCAAGACCCCGCTGGCGCGTCCTACAATGAGCAGTTCTTC. It translates to CASSQDPAGASYNEQFF.

This chain links TRBV5-1 with TRBJ2-6; D may correspond to TRBD1 or TRBD2 (5 bases each). The germline V gene has CDR1 SGHRS and CDR2 YFSETQ. The CDR3 has 15 amino acids. The V end was cut by 4 bases, the J end by 5 bases, with 13 bases between. The DNA of the CDR3 is TGCGCCAGCAGCACTAGACCGGACAGGGCCAACGTCCTGACTTTC. It yields the protein CASSTRPDRANVLTF. The whole variable domain, filled in from reference TRBV5-1 and TRBJ2-6, reads KAGVTQTPRYLIKTRGQQVTLSCSPISGHRSVSWYQQTPGQGLQFLFEYFSETQRNKGNFPGRFSGRQFSNSRSEMNVSTLELGDSALYLCASSTRPDRANVLTFGAGSRLTVL.

The rearrangement uses TRBV2 and TRBJ1-2; D ambiguous. V shed 2 bases and J shed 8 bases, with 18 bases lying between them. This CDR3 spans 15 amino acids. Germline V gives CDR1 SNHLY, CDR2 FYNNEI. CDR3 in amino acids: CASSELSQAAGGYTF. CDR3 DNA sequence: TGTGCCAGCAGTGAATTGAGTCAGGCAGCGGGGGGCTACACCTTC.

In nucleotides, the CDR3 is TGTGCCAGCAGCCCGGGACTCCCAGGGGGGGAGCTGTTTTTT. Protein: CASSPGLPGGELFF. The chain is built from TRBV6-1 and TRBJ2-2; possible D gene TRBD2, 6 bases. This CDR3 region has 14 residues. Deletions cut 6 bases from V and 8 bases from J, with 16 bases between. Germline V lookup: CDR1 MNHNS, CDR2 SASEGT.

This clone showed up just a few times. The J gene is TRBJ1-3, the V gene TRBV6-1, with D possibly TRBD1 on 5 matching bases. In germline, CDR1 is MNHNS, CDR2 SASEGT. This CDR3 spans 16 amino acids. The V and J ends lost 2 bases and 0 bases respectively, with 11 bases between them. The CDR3 spells CASSEKGPASGNTIYF. The CDR3 nucleotides read TGTGCCAGCAGTGAAAAGGGACCAGCCTCTGGAAACACCATATATTTT.

The genes are TRBV2 and TRBJ1-1; maybe TRBD1 (6 bases). The CDR3 spans 13 residues. The V gene's germline CDR1 is SNHLY and CDR2 FYNNEI. V dropped 11 bases and J dropped 2 bases, with 15 bases sitting between them. This CDR3 reads CAGTIQGNTEAFF. In DNA, the CDR3 is TGTGCCGGGACCATACAGGGAAACACTGAAGCTTTCTTT. The variable domain in full, completed from reference TRBV2 and TRBJ1-1, reads EPEVTQTPSHQVTQMGQEVILRCVPISNHLYFYWYRQILGQKVEFLVSFYNNEISEKSEIFDDQFSVERPDGSNFTLKIRSTKLEDSAMYFCAGTIQGNTEAFFGQGTRLTVV.

This rearrangement joins TRBV5-1 to TRBJ2-7; possibly TRBD1 for D (6 bases). The CDR3 spans 15 residues. Trimming stripped 7 bases from V and 0 bases from J, with 17 bases between. CDR1 and CDR2 from the germline V gene are SGHRS and YFSETQ. Here the CDR3 reads CASALRDTLSYEQYF. CDR3 nucleotide sequence: TGCGCCAGCGCCCTCCGGGACACACTCTCCTACGAGCAGTACTTC.

This clone was recorded once. Other DNA sequences in this sample translate to the same CDR3. The rearrangement joins TRBV5-1 to TRBJ2-7; 7 positions agree with TRBD1. The V segment lost 4 bases and the J segment 2 bases; nucleotides outside the gene matches: 6. The CDR3 is 14 amino acids. CDR1 SGHRS and CDR2 YFSETQ come from the germline V gene. This chain's CDR3 is CASSRGQATYEQYF. CDR3 sequence (DNA): TGCGCCAGCAGCCGCGGACAGGCTACCTACGAGCAGTACTTC.

With regard to this clone: The same CDR3 can be traced to other DNA sequences in this sample. V usage is TRBV6-1 and J usage is TRBJ1-5; no clear D. Trimming took 0 bases from V and 7 from J, leaving 7 bases between them. The CDR3 runs to 13 residues. The germline gives CDR1 MNHNS, CDR2 SASEGT. The CDR3 loop reads CASSEAGRQPQHF. CDR3 sequence (DNA): TGTGCCAGCAGTGAAGCGGGCAGGCAGCCCCAGCATTTT.

This chain joins TRBV11-3 and TRBJ2-5; perhaps TRBD2 as D (5 bases). The CDR3 sequence is 13 residues long. Trimming took off 6 bases at V and 3 bases at J, with 11 bases between the two ends. From germline, CDR1 is SGHNT and CDR2 YENEEA. As DNA, the CDR3 is TGTGCCAGCAGATCTGAGAGGGAAGAGACCCAGTACTTC. Protein: CASRSEREETQYF.

This chain connects TRBV11-1 to TRBJ2-1; D not certain. The CDR3 totals 14 residues. Germline V gene lookup returns CDR1 SGHAT and CDR2 FQDESV (reference sequence). Between the trimmed V and J ends, which lost 6 bases and 4 bases, there was a span of 13 bases. This CDR3 is CASSQSFVYNEQFF. CDR3 bases: TGTGCCAGCAGTCAGAGCTTCGTGTACAATGAGCAGTTCTTC.

The J gene is TRBJ2-2, the V gene TRBV7-3; a possible D gene is TRBD1 (6 bases). This CDR3 region has 16 residues. Germline V CDR1 and CDR2: SGHTA, FQGTGA. V was trimmed by 4 bases and J by 0 bases, leaving 12 bases between them. The CDR3 region has the DNA TGTGCCAGCAGCTCTTTCAGGGGAACGAACACCGGGGAGCTGTTTTTT. The encoded protein is CASSSFRGTNTGELFF.